The entry below describes one TCR beta chain. This clonotype was picked up a small number of times. This receptor's antigen is unknown. No base quality values were provided; no much bigger clone lies one nucleotide off. Taken with the paper, the label for treatment or condition translates to: live attenuated yellow fever vaccine strain. A standard Ficoll-Paque protocol was used to isolate PBMCs from peripheral blood. Dynabeads CD4 and CD8 positive selection kits were used to isolate the CD4 and CD8 T-cell fractions. TriZol was used to extract RNA from bulk PBMCs, from CD4 and CD8 fractions, and from dextramer-positive and dextramer-negative fractions. TCRdb names Illumina NovaSeq 6000 as the instrument used. TCR cDNA was synthesized by 5'RACE template switching, through which a universal primer site and unique molecular identifiers were introduced. Priming of cDNA synthesis was performed from both the TCR alpha and TCR beta constant segments. Library amplification used two PCR steps, and the second PCR step added sample barcodes and sequencing adapters. Sequencing of the libraries was done on either Illumina HiSeq 2500 (2x100 bp) or NovaSeq (2x150 bp). Turning to the authors' computational methods: MIGEC handled demultiplexing of reads and collapsing into UMI consensus sequences, while MiXCR performed V(D)J alignment. Using edgeR on replicate PBMC samples, clonotypes were called vaccine-responding if FDR was below 0.01 and the log2 fold change was above 5 up to day 15. Bulk clonotypes were assigned CD4 or CD8 identity according to which sequenced CD4 or CD8 repertoire held them at higher abundance. TCRdb trimmed the raw reads at Q25, called clones with MiXCR and kept productive beta chains. CDR3 protein sequences are deduplicated, and each keeps its most common genes and DNA. The V and J calls and clone size come from TCRdb's table, not from the authors' own analysis. The table for this sample lists 340,000 or so distinct CDR3 sequences; about 12% of them were counted only once. About 3% of the sample rests with the top ten.

Including the terminal cysteine and phenylalanine, the CDR3 comprises 13 residues. This entry keeps only the CDR3 DNA: 39 bases, framed from base 1. CDR1 and CDR2 (MNHEY, SVGEGT) derive from the germline V gene. Trimming takes 10 bases off V and 5 bases off J; junction bases not matched to a gene: 5. The data are from a study of T cells after yellow fever vaccination (dated by TCRdb to the late 2010s). The study in broad terms: The SMART-Seq v4 Ultra Low Input RNA kit was used to prepare libraries from fractions with low cell numbers. Two healthy male donors, one aged 18 to 30 and one aged 30 to 40 years, were included in the cohort. To follow T-cell clones before and after both primary and booster YFV17D yellow fever vaccination, bulk TCR alpha and beta repertoires underwent longitudinal sequencing. Blood was collected at multiple timepoints before and after primary and secondary immunization, and bulk PBMC replicates and cell subsets were isolated. Broader findings and caveats from the paper: After the booster, most clones that had expanded after primary vaccination were detected again (approximately 95% of CD4 and about 88% of CD8), suggesting broad maintenance of memory. The study included only two donors, which limits how far the findings can be generalized. A small fraction of clonotypes showed up in both the CD4 and CD8 compartments, probably as a result of convergent recombination. Compared with the primary T-cell response, the secondary T-cell response was faster but weaker, reaching its peak on day 5 rather than on day 15. FACS-sorted repertoires could contain abundant contaminating clonotypes from the bulk population, so computational filtering was required.

The sample consisted of CD4+ T cells sorted from PBMCs, taken 15 days after the yellow fever booster vaccination. The sequence links TRBV6-2 or TRBV6-3 to TRBJ2-1; 10 bases in between match TRBD2. The receptor was isolated from a man aged 18-30 years who received the YFV17D yellow fever vaccine. The CDR3 reads as follows: CATLTSGDNEQFF. The DNA reads as follows: TGTGCCACCCTAACTAGCGGGGACAATGAGCAGTTCTTC.